The sequence of this T cell receptor beta chain was determined in a study of blood T cells in healthy people across ages. The study's findings and limits: Estimated diversity, derived from one million T cells, was regarded as an underestimate. Naive CD4+ cell counts and diversity both ran higher in long-lived than in aged donors.

The study recruited healthy Caucasian donors from Russia who were aged about 6 to 90. The CDR3 has 14 residues. Deletions cut 5 bases from V and 12 bases from J, with 20 bases between. Per germline, CDR1 SGHTA and CDR2 FQGNSA. For this clonotype: The target antigen is unknown.

Next came a second PCR, run for 7 to 11 cycles, which used a sample-barcoded 5' primer along with a J-beta primer mix. TCRdb recomputed calls from the 5' RACE reads with MiXCR, one row per CDR3 protein. This table holds 1.5 million to 2 million distinct CDR3 sequences, about 30% found once. This clonotype was sampled from a woman in her twenties or thirties in good health. The chain couples TRBV7-2 to TRBJ2-1; D gene ambiguous. Sequencing used blood. The CDR3 nucleotides read TGTGCCAGCAGCCCACCTTTAGGGTTACGGGCGCAGTTCTTC. Protein sequence: CASSPPLGLRAQFF.